Below are 26 T cell receptor beta chains sequenced from a single sample in a study of T cells in Graves' hyperthyroidism and ophthalmopathy. RNA transcripts yielded amplified TCR beta CDR3 regions. RT-PCR in the first round (using the HTBI primer set) targeted the TCR CDR3. TCRdb analysed the multiplex PCR reads with MiXCR anew, one entry per CDR3 protein. Among hundreds of thousands of distinct CDR3 sequences listed, around 15% were seen once. The sequencing input was blood. The origin of the receptors is a woman between 35 and 50 years old with Graves' ophthalmopathy.

Note on this clonotype: A single base separates this from a much larger clone, so it may be a read error. Written as DNA, the CDR3 is TGTGCCAGCGGCGTCAGGGAGGCCTACGAGCAGTACTTC. It is translated as CASGVREAYEQYF. The chain has TRBV2 and TRBJ2-7; D might be TRBD2 (6 bases). CDR1 and CDR2 (germline): SNHLY, FYNNEI. Trimming left V 8 bases short and J 2 bases short, with 13 bases between. The CDR3 sequence is 13 residues long. Drawing the rest from reference TRBV2 and TRBJ2-7, the complete variable domain is EPEVTQTPSHQVTQMGQEVILRCVPISNHLYFYWYRQILGQKVEFLVSFYNNEISEKSEIFDDQFSVERPDGSNFTLKIRSTKLEDSAMYFCASGVREAYEQYFGPGTRLTVT.

This clonotype appeared many times. The chain carries TRBV12-3 or TRBV12-4 and TRBJ1-5, with D maybe TRBD1 (6 bases). CDR3 length: 14 amino acids. With 1 base removed from V and 4 bases from J, the gap between germline ends came to 8 bases. In DNA form, the CDR3 reads TGTGCCAGCAGTTTAGGACAGGTGAATCAGCCCCAGCATTTT. The encoded protein is CASSLGQVNQPQHF.

This clonotype was detected ten times or more. This sequence joins TRBV3-1 and TRBJ2-3; 10 nucleotides line up with TRBD2. Losses at the gene ends were 1 base for V and 5 bases for J; bases not matched to a gene: 15. Germline lookup yields CDR1 LGHDT and CDR2 YNNKEL (reference sequence). The CDR3 contains 19 residues. As DNA, the CDR3 is TGTGCCAGCAGCCAAGGAGCGACTAGCGGGTATCGGCGTGGAGATACGCAGTATTTT. Translation gives CASSQGATSGYRRGDTQYF.

The rearrangement links TRBV7-9 to TRBJ1-5; no definite D call. V was trimmed by 1 base and J by 4 bases, leaving 5 bases between them. Germline V gene sequence: CDR1 SEHNR, CDR2 FQNEAQ (reference sequence). This CDR3 has 13 residues. The CDR3 is CASSLGDNQPQHF. The DNA of the CDR3 is TGTGCCAGCAGCTTAGGGGATAATCAGCCCCAGCATTTT.

The chain links TRBV6-1 to TRBJ2-7; 9 bases agree with TRBD2. The CDR3 sequence is 14 residues long. V shed 6 bases, J shed 7 bases, and the junction held 10 bases outside the gene matches. Germline V gives CDR1 MNHNS, CDR2 SASEGT. The CDR3 region has the DNA TGTGCCAGCAGCTCAAGCGGGGGGACCTGGGAGCAGTACTTC. Translated: CASSSSGGTWEQYF.

This clonotype has ten or more counts. J is TRBJ2-1 and V is TRBV6-1; perhaps TRBD2 as D (6 bases). Germline-derived CDR1 and CDR2 are MNHNS and SASEGT. The germline V and J ends were trimmed by 6 bases and 3 bases, with 15 bases remaining between them. The CDR3 is made up of 15 amino acids. CDR3 coding DNA: TGTGCCAGCAGCGGCGCGGGACGGTACTACAATGAGCAGTTCTTC. As protein: CASSGAGRYYNEQFF.

In its sample, this clonotype was seen a few times. The chain couples TRBV2 to TRBJ2-7; D not resolved. Trimming pared 6 bases from V and 2 bases from J, leaving 8 bases between. Germline CDR1 SNHLY, CDR2 FYNNEI. The CDR3 runs to 12 residues. The DNA of the CDR3 is TGTGCCAGCAGCCAGCTCCCCTACGAGCAGTACTTC. This gives the protein CASSQLPYEQYF.

This clonotype was seen a handful of times. The chain has TRBV9 and TRBJ2-3, with 8 bases aligning to TRBD2. The ends lost 0 bases at V and 0 bases at J; junction bases unmatched: 9. This CDR3 is 18 amino acids long. Germline CDR1 is SGDLS and CDR2 is YYNGEE. The CDR3 sequence: CASSVAGTSGTSTDTQYF. DNA of the CDR3: TGTGCCAGCAGCGTAGCGGGAACTAGCGGAACTAGCACAGATACGCAGTATTTT. Supplemented by reference TRBV9 and TRBJ2-3, the full variable domain reads DSGVTQTPKHLITATGQRVTLRCSPRSGDLSVYWYQQSLDQGLQFLIQYYNGEERAKGNILERFSAQQFPDLHSELNLSSLELGDSALYFCASSVAGTSGTSTDTQYFGPGTRLTVL.

This clonotype has at least ten counts. The chain joins TRBV28 to TRBJ2-7, with 9 bases that match TRBD2. V dropped 8 bases and J dropped 2; count of bases not matched to a gene: 10. The CDR3 sequence is 15 residues long. CDR1 and CDR2 (germline): MDHEN, SYDVKM. CDR3 in amino acids: CASSSGDFKAYEQYF. The DNA of the CDR3 is TGTGCCAGCTCTAGCGGGGACTTTAAAGCCTACGAGCAGTACTTC.

The genes are TRBV4-1 and TRBJ1-1; a possible D gene is TRBD1 (6 bases). The CDR3 contains 14 residues. Germline-derived CDR1 and CDR2 are MGHRA and YSYEKL. V shed 6 bases and J shed 1 base, with 12 bases lying between them. CDR3 residues: CASREGGANTEAFF. For the CDR3, the DNA is TGCGCCAGCAGAGAGGGGGGTGCGAACACTGAAGCTTTCTTT.

This clonotype appeared many times. V is TRBV7-9 and J is TRBJ2-2, with D possibly called TRBD1 or TRBD2 (5 bases each). V shed 5 bases and J shed 8 bases, with 18 bases lying between them. From germline, CDR1 is SEHNR and CDR2 FQNEAQ (reference sequence). The length of the CDR3 is 15 residues. The CDR3 region is CASSGGTWETGELFF. As DNA, the CDR3 is TGTGCCAGCAGCGGTGGGACCTGGGAAACAGGGGAGCTGTTTTTT.

The rearrangement uses TRBV20-1 and TRBJ1-4, with D maybe TRBD1 (5 bases). V lost 6 bases to trimming and J lost 5 bases, with 19 bases between them. The CDR3 has 15 residues. Germline loops: CDR1 DFQATT, CDR2 SNEGSKA (reference sequence). In DNA form, the CDR3 reads TGCAGTGCCCGAACCCCGACAGCCTCAAATGAAAAACTGTTTTTT. This codes for CSARTPTASNEKLFF.

The chain uses TRBV5-1 and TRBJ2-3; 9 bases are shared with TRBD2. With 0 bases clipped from V and 6 bases from J, the junction kept 2 bases outside the gene matches. CDR3 length: 14 amino acids. The germline V gene has CDR1 SGHRS and CDR2 YFSETQ. This chain's CDR3 is CASSLGTSVDTQYF. CDR3 coding DNA: TGCGCCAGCAGCTTGGGGACTAGCGTTGATACGCAGTATTTT. The full variable domain, with the rest looked up from reference TRBV5-1 and TRBJ2-3, is KAGVTQTPRYLIKTRGQQVTLSCSPISGHRSVSWYQQTPGQGLQFLFEYFSETQRNKGNFPGRFSGRQFSNSRSEMNVSTLELGDSALYLCASSLGTSVDTQYFGPGTRLTVL.

This clonotype appeared once. The chain recombines TRBV15 with TRBJ1-5; no firm D call. Per germline, CDR1 LNHNV and CDR2 YYDKDF (reference sequence). The V end was cut by 0 bases, the J end by 6 bases, with 6 bases between. There are 13 residues in the CDR3. The chain's CDR3 is CATSRDVGQPQHF. The CDR3 nucleotides read TGTGCCACCAGCAGAGATGTGGGTCAGCCCCAGCATTTT.

This clonotype was observed many times. CDR3 DNA sequence: TGTGCCAGCAGTGCGAGCCCGGGAGGGACTAGCGGGAGGAATGAGCAGTTCTTC. It is translated as CASSASPGGTSGRNEQFF. This chain joins TRBV6-1 and TRBJ2-1, with 15 bases identical to TRBD2. J was trimmed by 7 bases and V by 4 bases; bases with no gene match: 11. The germline CDR1 and CDR2 sequences are MNHNS and SASEGT. The CDR3 loop spans 18 amino acids.

As regards this clonotype: A much larger clone lies a single base off, so this may be a read error. CDR3: CASAVSRTGTQYF. In DNA, the CDR3 is TGTGCCAGCGCAGTTAGCAGGACGGGGACCCAGTACTTC. The chain has TRBV27 and TRBJ2-5; D gene uncertain. This CDR3 is 13 amino acids long. V lost 8 bases and J 7 bases, leaving 17 bases between the germline ends. The germline V gene encodes CDR1 MNHEY and CDR2 SMNVEV (reference sequence).

The gene calls are TRBV2 and TRBJ2-1; 8 bases are shared with TRBD1. Trimming cost V 6 bases and J 7 bases; bases outside gene matches: 8. There are 14 residues in the CDR3. From germline, CDR1 is SNHLY and CDR2 FYNNEI. The DNA for the CDR3 is TGTGCCAGCAGACCCGGCGGGGACAGGAATGAGCAGTTCTTC. It is translated as CASRPGGDRNEQFF. Based on the CDR3 plus reference TRBV2 and TRBJ2-1, the full variable domain is EPEVTQTPSHQVTQMGQEVILRCVPISNHLYFYWYRQILGQKVEFLVSFYNNEISEKSEIFDDQFSVERPDGSNFTLKIRSTKLEDSAMYFCASRPGGDRNEQFFGPGTRLTVL.

This clonotype came up many times. This chain connects TRBV20-1 to TRBJ2-5, with 12 bases aligning to TRBD2. Per germline, CDR1 DFQATT and CDR2 SNEGSKA (reference sequence). This CDR3 comprises 13 residues. V lost 8 bases to trimming and J lost 2 bases; unmatched junction nucleotides: 3. CDR3 sequence reads: CSPLAGGQETQYF. The CDR3 bases are TGCAGTCCGCTAGCGGGAGGGCAAGAGACCCAGTACTTC.

This clonotype was counted at least ten times. The gene calls are TRBV2 and TRBJ2-1; 8 nucleotides agree with TRBD2. This CDR3 has 14 residues. V was pared by 8 bases and J by 10 bases, with 13 bases of the junction left unmatched. Germline CDR1 is SNHLY and CDR2 is FYNNEI. CDR3 DNA: TGTGCCAGCGGCCGGGAGGGCCAGATGGGGGAGCAGTTCTTC. Translated: CASGREGQMGEQFF. The entire variable domain, with the rest obtained from reference TRBV2 and TRBJ2-1, is as follows: EPEVTQTPSHQVTQMGQEVILRCVPISNHLYFYWYRQILGQKVEFLVSFYNNEISEKSEIFDDQFSVERPDGSNFTLKIRSTKLEDSAMYFCASGREGQMGEQFFGPGTRLTVL.

The table lists this clonotype with many counts. J is TRBJ2-7 and V is TRBV30; 8 bases map to TRBD1. The V gene's germline CDR1 is GTSNPN and CDR2 SVGIG (reference sequence). CDR3 length equals 14 residues. V lost 2 bases, J lost 3 bases, and 6 bases stayed unmatched. The CDR3 sequence is CAWSHIDRGYEQYF. Here the CDR3 DNA reads TGTGCCTGGAGTCATATCGACAGGGGCTACGAGCAGTACTTC.

This clonotype was picked up many times. This chain joins TRBV6-1 and TRBJ1-5, with D tentatively TRBD1 (5 bases). This CDR3 comprises 14 residues. V lost 7 bases, J lost 7 bases, and 17 bases lay in between. Germline-derived CDR1 and CDR2 are MNHNS and SASEGT. The CDR3 bases are TGTGCCAGCACCGCCCGGGGGTCTTGGCAGCCCCAGCATTTT. It yields the protein CASTARGSWQPQHF.

The V gene is TRBV27, the J gene TRBJ2-1, with 11 bases identical to TRBD2. Germline values: CDR1 MNHEY, CDR2 SMNVEV (reference sequence). The trim removed 2 bases at V and 7 bases at J, leaving 7 bases unmatched. The CDR3 spans 16 residues. The chain's CDR3 is CASSLRGLAGGNEQFF. CDR3 coding DNA: TGTGCCAGCAGTTTAAGAGGTCTAGCGGGGGGAAATGAGCAGTTCTTC.

The chain uses TRBV5-1 and TRBJ2-1, with TRBD1 as a possible D gene (6 bases). CDR1 is SGHRS and CDR2 is YFSETQ in the germline V gene. V lost 3 bases and J 8 bases, leaving 21 bases between the germline ends. The CDR3 runs 16 residues. The CDR3 nucleotides read TGCGCCAGCAGCTCCTCAACAGGGTCGAGTAGCTATGAGCAGTTCTTC. This gives the protein CASSSSTGSSSYEQFF.

The genes are TRBV6-1 and TRBJ2-3; D perhaps matches TRBD2 (6 bases). Germline lookup yields CDR1 MNHNS and CDR2 SASEGT. V lost 5 bases, J lost 2 bases, and 20 bases lay in between. The CDR3 covers 17 residues. DNA of the CDR3: TGTGCCAGCAGTCTCGGGGGTGTGGGTCTACACACAGATACGCAGTATTTT. Amino acid sequence: CASSLGGVGLHTDTQYF.

This clonotype occurred many times. The chain carries TRBV18 and TRBJ2-3; D not resolved. Germline V lookup: CDR1 KGHSH, CDR2 LQKENI. V was clipped by 3 bases and J by 2 bases, with 9 bases between them. CDR3 length equals 14 residues. The CDR3 DNA is TGTGCCAGCTCACCCGCTCCTGACACAGATACGCAGTATTTT. It specifies CASSPAPDTDTQYF. The full variable domain, rest sourced from reference TRBV18 and TRBJ2-3, is NAGVMQNPRHLVRRRGQEARLRCSPMKGHSHVYWYRQLPEEGLKFMVYLQKENIIDESGMPKERFSAEFPKEGPSILRIQQVVRGDSAAYFCASSPAPDTDTQYFGPGTRLTVL.

This clonotype came up many times. The chain is built from TRBV10-3 and TRBJ2-5, with TRBD2 matching over 8 bases. This CDR3 region has 16 residues. The trim removed 5 bases at V and 4 bases at J, leaving 12 bases unmatched. Germline V gene lookup returns CDR1 ENHRY and CDR2 SYGVKD. CDR3 protein: CAISKDAGSGGETQYF. The CDR3 DNA is TGTGCCATCAGTAAGGACGCCGGGAGCGGGGGAGAGACCCAGTACTTC.